Below are 25 T cell receptor beta chains sequenced from a single sample in a study of T-cell reconstitution after alpha-beta-depleted transplantation in children. Unique molecular identifiers were incorporated when the TCRbeta library was constructed. TCRdb fed the PCR reads into MiXCR, producing one record per CDR3 protein. The sample consists of about 77,000 distinct CDR3 sequences, 15% to 20% of them appearing once. The specimen was PBMCs, mostly from graft donor cells, collected 360 days after TCRalphabeta/CD19-depleted stem cell transplant. The receptor set was obtained from a male patient between 2 and 9 years old who had a stem cell transplant for acute lymphoblastic leukemia, so the T cells may come from the graft donor.

The chain is built from TRBV5-5 and TRBJ2-7, with TRBD2 identical over 12 bases. CDR1 and CDR2 from the germline V gene are SGHKS and YYEKEE (reference sequence). V was clipped by 0 bases and J by 2 bases; unmatched bases: 9. The CDR3 extends over 18 amino acids. This chain's CDR3 is CASSLEGTTSGRPYEQYF. As DNA, the CDR3 is TGTGCCAGCAGCTTGGAAGGCACTACTAGCGGGAGGCCCTACGAGCAGTACTTC. Full variable domain (rest looked up from reference TRBV5-5 and TRBJ2-7): DAGVTQSPTHLIKTRGQQVTLRCSPISGHKSVSWYQQVLGQGPQFIFQYYEKEERGRGNFPDRFSARQFPNYSSELNVNALLLGDSALYLCASSLEGTTSGRPYEQYFGPGTRLTVT.

This clonotype has only a few counts. The chain is built from TRBV29-1 and TRBJ2-7, with no clear D. Germline assignment: CDR1 SQVTM and CDR2 ANQGSEA. V lost 1 base to trimming and J lost 3 bases, with 7 bases between them. CDR3 length: 12 amino acids. The CDR3 bases are TGCAGCGTTGAAGGCCGATACTACGAGCAGTACTTC. Translating it yields CSVEGRYYEQYF.

This clonotype showed up just a few times. J is TRBJ1-2 and V is TRBV12-3 or TRBV12-4; a weak D match, TRBD1 (5 bases). The CDR3 runs to 16 residues. With 7 bases removed from V and 6 bases from J, the gap between germline ends came to 24 bases. CDR3 DNA sequence: TGTGCCAGCACCCTGGGACGGCTTAGGAGGAACGATGGCTACACCTTC. It specifies CASTLGRLRRNDGYTF.

This clonotype showed up many times. The rearrangement uses TRBV7-9 and TRBJ1-6; D may be TRBD1 (6 bases). The CDR3 is 14 residues long. Trimming stripped 8 bases from V and 3 bases from J, with 11 bases between. The germline gives CDR1 SEHNR, CDR2 FQNEAQ (reference sequence). Written as DNA, the CDR3 is TGTGCCAGCTCCTCGGACAGCTATAATTCACCCCTCCACTTT. Residues: CASSSDSYNSPLHF. The full variable domain, rest sourced from reference TRBV7-9 and TRBJ1-6, is DTGVSQNPRHKITKRGQNVTFRCDPISEHNRLYWYRQTLGQGPEFLTYFQNEAQLEKSRLLSDRFSAERPKGSFSTLEIQRTEQGDSAMYLCASSSDSYNSPLHFGNGTRLTVT.

The J gene is TRBJ2-7, the V gene TRBV7-2, with TRBD2 identical over 11 bases. The J segment lost 5 bases and the V segment lost 0 bases, leaving 12 bases of the junction unmatched. The germline V gene encodes CDR1 SGHTA and CDR2 FQGNSA. This CDR3 region has 18 residues. CDR3 sequence reads: CASSLALRLAGTYDEQYF. The CDR3 DNA is TGTGCCAGCAGCTTAGCCCTGAGACTAGCGGGGACTTATGACGAGCAGTACTTC.

This clonotype appeared a few times. The J gene is TRBJ2-1, the V gene TRBV12-3 or TRBV12-4; the match to TRBD2 covers 7 bases. This CDR3 region has 16 residues. V dropped 0 bases and J dropped 4; count of bases not matched to a gene: 6. CDR3 DNA: TGTGCCAGCAGTTTAGCTAGACTAGCCGCGTACAATGAGCAGTTCTTC. It specifies CASSLARLAAYNEQFF.

This clonotype has at least ten counts. The chain has TRBV18 and TRBJ2-1; D perhaps matches TRBD2 (6 bases). The germline V gene encodes CDR1 KGHSH and CDR2 LQKENI. The V and J ends lost 2 bases and 0 bases respectively, with 8 bases between them. This CDR3 is built from 15 residues. The CDR3 loop reads CASSPGGSSYNEQFF. The CDR3 DNA is TGTGCCAGCTCACCAGGGGGGAGCTCCTACAATGAGCAGTTCTTC.

This clonotype was seen only a few times. The V and J genes are TRBV9 and TRBJ2-7, with 14 nucleotides matching TRBD2. V dropped 4 bases and J dropped 3; count of bases not matched to a gene: 6. Germline CDR1 SGDLS, CDR2 YYNGEE. The CDR3 covers 16 residues. CDR3 sequence: CASSPRLAGGVYEQYF. CDR3 in DNA: TGTGCCAGCAGCCCGCGACTAGCGGGAGGGGTCTACGAGCAGTACTTC.

The chain recombines TRBV4-1 with TRBJ2-1; 11 bases line up with TRBD1. Trimming at V came to 2 bases and at J to 7 bases, leaving 7 bases not matched to a gene. Germline-derived CDR1 and CDR2 are MGHRA and YSYEKL. The CDR3 totals 16 residues. The CDR3 region is CASSQLSGTGGNEQFF. CDR3 DNA sequence: TGCGCCAGCAGCCAATTGTCCGGGACAGGGGGTAATGAGCAGTTCTTC.

V gene TRBV6-5 combines with J gene TRBJ1-1; 8 bases match TRBD1. This CDR3 contains 13 residues. Trimming at V came to 5 bases and at J to 6 bases, leaving 5 bases not matched to a gene. Germline V gene data show CDR1 as MNHEY and CDR2 as SVGAGI. CDR3 region: CASSTTGGSEAFF. The CDR3 nucleotides read TGTGCCAGCAGTACCACAGGGGGTTCTGAAGCTTTCTTT.

The gene calls are TRBV14 and TRBJ2-3, with 7 bases that match TRBD2. There are 17 residues in the CDR3. Germline loops: CDR1 SGHDN, CDR2 FVKESK. Trimming cost V 3 bases and J 0 bases; bases outside gene matches: 9. The CDR3 is CASSQRERLSSTDTQYF. As DNA, the CDR3 is TGTGCCAGCAGCCAGCGGGAGAGACTGTCTAGCACAGATACGCAGTATTTT.

This clonotype was recorded a few times. The gene calls are TRBV7-8 and TRBJ2-1; 10 bases are shared with TRBD2. V lost 8 bases and J lost 5; bases outside the gene matches: 9. CDR1 and CDR2 (germline): SGHVS, FQNEAQ. CDR3 length: 15 residues. CDR3 coding DNA: TGTGCCAGCCGCCCTGAGCGGGAGGGTAACAATGAGCAGTTCTTC. It is translated as CASRPEREGNNEQFF.

The rearrangement uses TRBV12-3 or TRBV12-4 and TRBJ2-5, with D tentatively TRBD1 or TRBD2 (5 bases each). The ends were cut back, 2 bases at V and 5 bases at J, with 18 bases in the middle. The CDR3 spans 16 residues. The CDR3 DNA reads as TGTGCCAGCAGTTTAACGGGGCCAGGGCGGACGGAGACCCAGTACTTC. This sequence encodes CASSLTGPGRTETQYF.

This clonotype was seen ten or more times. This sequence joins TRBV2 and TRBJ2-6; no reliable D call. V shed 6 bases and J shed 0 bases, with 6 bases lying between them. Germline CDR1 reads SNHLY; CDR2 reads FYNNEI. The CDR3 covers 14 residues. This chain's CDR3 is CASRYTSGANVLTF. CDR3 bases: TGTGCCAGCAGATACACCTCTGGGGCCAACGTCCTGACTTTC.

This clonotype turned up a few times. V and J are TRBV10-1 and TRBJ2-5; D could derive from TRBD1 or TRBD2 (5 bases each). This CDR3 is built from 13 residues. Per the germline V gene, CDR1 is WNHNN and CDR2 is SYGVQD (reference sequence). With 3 bases removed from V and 5 bases from J, the gap between germline ends came to 10 bases. CDR3 region: CASSDGAAETQYF. The CDR3 region has the DNA TGCGCCAGCAGTGACGGGGCCGCGGAGACCCAGTACTTC.

The chain carries TRBV10-3 and TRBJ2-7; D gene uncertain. This CDR3 has 13 residues. Deletions cut 5 bases from V and 2 bases from J, with 10 bases between. Germline CDR1 reads ENHRY; CDR2 reads SYGVKD. This CDR3 is CAISSDRPYEQYF. In DNA, the CDR3 is TGTGCCATCAGTTCGGACCGACCCTACGAGCAGTACTTC.

In this sample, this clonotype turned up a few times. This chain connects TRBV15 to TRBJ1-6; D not certain. The CDR3 runs to 15 residues. Between the trimmed V and J ends, which lost 1 base and 0 bases, there was a span of 4 bases. Germline V lookup: CDR1 LNHNV, CDR2 YYDKDF (reference sequence). The CDR3 loop reads CATSRVSSYNSPLHF. In nucleotides, the CDR3 is TGTGCCACCAGCAGAGTTAGCTCCTATAATTCACCCCTCCACTTT.

The CDR3 reads CASSQETGEVGDTQYF. CDR3 nucleotide sequence: TGCGCCAGCAGCCAAGAAACAGGGGAGGTAGGAGATACGCAGTATTTT. This rearrangement joins TRBV4-1 to TRBJ2-3; D might be TRBD1 (7 bases). The ends were cut back, 0 bases at V and 5 bases at J, with 15 bases in the middle. In germline, CDR1 is MGHRA, CDR2 YSYEKL. This CDR3 comprises 16 residues.

This chain connects TRBV11-2 to TRBJ2-7; 14 bases are a match to TRBD2. The CDR3 totals 19 residues. Germline V lookup: CDR1 SGHAT, CDR2 FQNNGV. The trim removed 4 bases at V and 0 bases at J, leaving 11 bases unmatched. CDR3 loop: CASSSGLAGVLGLSYEQYF. The CDR3 nucleotides are TGTGCCAGCAGCTCGGGACTAGCGGGAGTATTGGGGCTCTCCTACGAGCAGTACTTC.

The V gene is TRBV5-1, the J gene TRBJ1-1; maybe TRBD1 (5 bases). Trimming removed 5 bases from V and 0 bases from J, with 17 bases in between. CDR3 size: 16 residues. Germline V gene data show CDR1 as SGHRS and CDR2 as YFSETQ. The CDR3, as DNA: TGCGCCAGCAGTCGGGCCCTCAGGGAGATGAACACTGAAGCTTTCTTT. It is translated as CASSRALREMNTEAFF. The complete variable domain, with remaining parts taken from reference TRBV5-1 and TRBJ1-1, reads KAGVTQTPRYLIKTRGQQVTLSCSPISGHRSVSWYQQTPGQGLQFLFEYFSETQRNKGNFPGRFSGRQFSNSRSEMNVSTLELGDSALYLCASSRALREMNTEAFFGQGTRLTVV.

This clonotype was picked up many times. V gene TRBV10-3 combines with J gene TRBJ2-3, with D possibly matching TRBD2 (5 bases). Germline CDR1 and CDR2: ENHRY and SYGVKD. The ends were cut back, 3 bases at V and 0 bases at J, with 13 bases in the middle. CDR3 length equals 16 residues. CDR3 protein: CAISESQAVSTDTQYF. In DNA, the CDR3 is TGTGCCATCAGTGAATCCCAAGCGGTTAGCACAGATACGCAGTATTTT.

CDR3 sequence: CSVARFGTEAFF. The CDR3 region has the DNA TGCAGCGTTGCTCGGTTTGGCACTGAAGCTTTCTTT. The J gene is TRBJ1-1, the V gene TRBV29-1, with D hard to call. Trimming stripped 4 bases from V and 4 bases from J, with 10 bases between. This CDR3 region has 12 residues. CDR1 and CDR2 from the germline V gene are SQVTM and ANQGSEA.

The chain recombines TRBV7-2 with TRBJ2-7; 8 bases fit TRBD1. CDR1 and CDR2 from the germline V gene are SGHTA and FQGNSA. This CDR3 is 16 amino acids long. J gave up 4 bases and V 7 bases, and 15 bases lay outside the gene matches. DNA for the CDR3: TGTGCCAGCACAGGACCTGGGGCAGGGGGCTGGTACGAGCAGTACTTC. This sequence encodes CASTGPGAGGWYEQYF.

This clonotype appeared many times. The V gene is TRBV10-3, the J gene TRBJ2-5; 8 nucleotides align to TRBD1. CDR3 length equals 15 residues. Germline V gene data show CDR1 as ENHRY and CDR2 as SYGVKD. With V trimmed by 5 bases and J by 1 base, 6 bases remained unmatched. The CDR3 loop reads CAISRQGRSQETQYF. CDR3 DNA sequence: TGTGCCATCAGTCGACAGGGGAGAAGCCAAGAGACCCAGTACTTC.

This clonotype appeared many times. The chain is built from TRBV5-1 and TRBJ1-1, with D maybe TRBD1 (5 bases). The germline CDR1 and CDR2 sequences are SGHRS and YFSETQ. Between the trimmed V and J ends, which lost 5 bases and 2 bases, there was a span of 10 bases. The CDR3 has 13 residues. In nucleotides, the CDR3 is TGCGCCAGCAGGGTCAGGGAAAACACTGAAGCTTTCTTT. It encodes CASRVRENTEAFF.